This T cell receptor (beta chain) was sequenced for a study of T cell responses to AZD1222 COVID-19 vaccine. Second-dose schedules of about 4 or about 12 weeks were combined. In the case of this clone: Its matching antigen is unknown.

This CDR3 region has 15 residues. J lost 5 bases, V lost 2 bases, and 6 bases had no gene match. Germline CDR1 is SGHVS and CDR2 is FQNEAQ. Overall study results and limits: Donors skewed white British and female; clonal diversity was possibly underestimated.

Some clones are missing from TCRdb's copy, which holds only in-frame ones; the method was immunoSEQ multiplex PCR. The repertoire includes around 140,000 clones, about 91% of them detected once, and about 2.1% sits in the top ten. This chain joins TRBV7-8 and TRBJ2-7; 10 nucleotides line up with TRBD2. The receptor's source is an adult who received the AZD1222 COVID-19 vaccine. The sample was peripheral blood, taken 28 days after the second AZD1222 dose. This chain's CDR3 is CASSLLSGRADEQYV. The CDR3, as DNA: TGTGCCAGCAGCTTACTCAGCGGGAGGGCGGACGAGCAGTACGTC.